This TCR beta chain was identified in a study of blood T cell repertoires in COVID-19. Study-level background: Sample material is recorded as cDNA or gDNA derived from T cells, B-cell-depleted T cells, or PBMCs.

This CDR3 has 16 residues. Trimming removed 1 base from V and 4 bases from J; junction bases left unmatched: 8. The V gene's germline CDR1 is SGHTA and CDR2 FQGNSA. Clones were sequenced by immunoSEQ multiplex PCR, and TCRdb holds only the in-frame ones, with some missing. The sample yields tens of thousands of clones, about nine tenths seen once. This clone was counted once. Specimen: peripheral blood. The chain recombines TRBV7-2 with TRBJ2-7; TRBD2 agrees at 9 bases. The TCR sequence derives from a human donor in a cohort sampled during active COVID-19. CDR3 nucleotide sequence: TGTGCCAGCAGCTTAGTAGGCGGGAGGGTCCGATACGAGCAGTACTTC. Residues: CASSLVGGRVRYEQYF.